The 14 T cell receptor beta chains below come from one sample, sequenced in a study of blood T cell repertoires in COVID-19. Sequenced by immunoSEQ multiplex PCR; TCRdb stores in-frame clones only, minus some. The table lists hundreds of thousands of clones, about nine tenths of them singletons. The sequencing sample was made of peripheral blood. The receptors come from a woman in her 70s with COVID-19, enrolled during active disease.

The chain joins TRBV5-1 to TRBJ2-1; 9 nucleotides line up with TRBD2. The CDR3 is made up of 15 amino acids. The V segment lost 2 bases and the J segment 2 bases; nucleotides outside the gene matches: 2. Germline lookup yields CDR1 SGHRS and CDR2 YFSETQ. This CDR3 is CASSFERGAYNEQFF. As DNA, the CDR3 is TGCGCCAGCAGCTTCGAGCGGGGGGCCTACAATGAGCAGTTCTTC.

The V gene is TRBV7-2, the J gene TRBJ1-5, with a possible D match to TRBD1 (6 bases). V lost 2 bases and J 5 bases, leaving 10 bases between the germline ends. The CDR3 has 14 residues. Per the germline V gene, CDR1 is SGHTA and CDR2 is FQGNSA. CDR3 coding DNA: TGTGCCAGCAGCTTATCAGGGGATTATCAGCCCCAGCATTTT. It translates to CASSLSGDYQPQHF.

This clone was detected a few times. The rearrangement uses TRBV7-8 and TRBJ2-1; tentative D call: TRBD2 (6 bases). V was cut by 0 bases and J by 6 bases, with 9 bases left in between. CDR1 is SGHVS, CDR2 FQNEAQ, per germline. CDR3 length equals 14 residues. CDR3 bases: TGTGCCAGCAGCTTAGCACCGGGGGTCAATGAGCAGTTCTTC. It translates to CASSLAPGVNEQFF. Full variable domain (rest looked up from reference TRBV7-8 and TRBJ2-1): GAGVSQSPRYKVAKRGQDVALRCDPISGHVSLFWYQQALGQGPEFLTYFQNEAQLDKSGLPSDRFFAERPEGSVSTLKIQRTQQEDSAVYLCASSLAPGVNEQFFGPGTRLTVL.

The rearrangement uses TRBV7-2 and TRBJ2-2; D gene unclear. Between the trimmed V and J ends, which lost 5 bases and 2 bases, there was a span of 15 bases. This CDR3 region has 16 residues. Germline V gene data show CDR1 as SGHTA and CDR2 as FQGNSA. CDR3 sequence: CASSRFNLGNTGELFF. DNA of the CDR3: TGTGCCAGCAGCCGTTTCAACCTGGGCAACACCGGGGAGCTGTTTTTT.

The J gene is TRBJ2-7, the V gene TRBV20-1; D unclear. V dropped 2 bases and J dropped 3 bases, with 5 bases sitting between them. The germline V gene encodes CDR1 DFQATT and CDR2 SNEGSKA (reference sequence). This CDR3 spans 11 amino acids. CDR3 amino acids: CSARQYYEQYF. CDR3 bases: TGCAGTGCTAGACAGTACTACGAGCAGTACTTC.

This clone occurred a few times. The CDR3 sequence is CASSFESSGNTIYF. Written as DNA, the CDR3 is TGCGCCAGCAGCTTCGAGAGCTCTGGAAACACCATATATTTT. V gene TRBV5-1 combines with J gene TRBJ1-3; D ambiguous. CDR1 is SGHRS and CDR2 is YFSETQ in the germline V gene. The CDR3 consists of 14 residues. The ends were cut back, 2 bases at V and 0 bases at J, with 6 bases in the middle.

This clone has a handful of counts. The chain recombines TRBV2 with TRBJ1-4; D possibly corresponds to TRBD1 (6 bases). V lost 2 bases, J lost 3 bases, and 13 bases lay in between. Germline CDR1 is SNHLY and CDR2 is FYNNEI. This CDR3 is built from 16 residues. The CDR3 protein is CASSENPSGANEKLFF. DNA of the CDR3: TGTGCCAGCAGTGAAAATCCGTCAGGGGCTAATGAAAAACTGTTTTTT.

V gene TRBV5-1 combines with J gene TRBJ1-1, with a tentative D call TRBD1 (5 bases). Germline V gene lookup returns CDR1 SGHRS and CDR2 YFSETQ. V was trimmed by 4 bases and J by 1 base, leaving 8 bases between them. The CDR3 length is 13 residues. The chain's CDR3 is CASSPQANTEAFF. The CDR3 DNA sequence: TGCGCCAGCAGCCCACAGGCGAACACTGAAGCTTTCTTT. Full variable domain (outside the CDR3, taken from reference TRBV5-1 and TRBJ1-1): KAGVTQTPRYLIKTRGQQVTLSCSPISGHRSVSWYQQTPGQGLQFLFEYFSETQRNKGNFPGRFSGRQFSNSRSEMNVSTLELGDSALYLCASSPQANTEAFFGQGTRLTVV.

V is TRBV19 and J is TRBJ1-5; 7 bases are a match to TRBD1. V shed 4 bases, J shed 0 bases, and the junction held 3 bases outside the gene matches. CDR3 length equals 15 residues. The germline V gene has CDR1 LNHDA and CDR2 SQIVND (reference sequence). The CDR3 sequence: CASSTWTGSNQPQHF. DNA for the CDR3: TGTGCCAGTAGTACGTGGACAGGTAGCAATCAGCCCCAGCATTTT.

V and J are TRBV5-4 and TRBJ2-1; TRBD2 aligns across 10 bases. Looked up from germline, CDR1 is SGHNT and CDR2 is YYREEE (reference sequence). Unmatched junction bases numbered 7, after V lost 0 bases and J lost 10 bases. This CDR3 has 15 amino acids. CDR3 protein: CASSLDSGGPMEQFF. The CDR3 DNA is TGTGCCAGCAGCTTGGATAGCGGGGGGCCCATGGAGCAGTTCTTC.

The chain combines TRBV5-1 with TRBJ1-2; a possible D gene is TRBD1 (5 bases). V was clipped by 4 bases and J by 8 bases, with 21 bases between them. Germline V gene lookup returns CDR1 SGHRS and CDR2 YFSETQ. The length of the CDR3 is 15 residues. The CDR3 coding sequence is TGCGCCAGCAGCGCACTACCCGGGACTCCGGGAGGCTACACCTTC. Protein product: CASSALPGTPGGYTF.

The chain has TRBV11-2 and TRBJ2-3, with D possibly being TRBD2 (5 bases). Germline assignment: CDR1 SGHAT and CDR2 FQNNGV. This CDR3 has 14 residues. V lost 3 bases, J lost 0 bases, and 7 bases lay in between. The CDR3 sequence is CASSFGLSTDTQYF. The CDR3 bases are TGTGCCAGCAGCTTCGGACTCAGCACAGATACGCAGTATTTT.

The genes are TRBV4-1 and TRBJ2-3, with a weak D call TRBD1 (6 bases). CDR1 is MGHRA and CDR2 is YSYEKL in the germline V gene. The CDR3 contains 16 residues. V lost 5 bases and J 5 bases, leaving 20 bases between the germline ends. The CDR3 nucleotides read TGCGCCAGCAGCATATACAGGGTAAATGGAGAAGATACGCAGTATTTT. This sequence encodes CASSIYRVNGEDTQYF.

CDR3 protein: CASSKEGGGGKNQPQHF. CDR3 coding DNA: TGTGCCAGCAGCAAAGAAGGGGGGGGCGGCAAAAATCAGCCCCAGCATTTT. The J gene is TRBJ1-5, the V gene TRBV2, with a weak D call TRBD1 (6 bases). Trimming pared 6 bases from V and 4 bases from J, leaving 22 bases between. The germline gives CDR1 SNHLY, CDR2 FYNNEI. The CDR3 sequence is 17 residues long.